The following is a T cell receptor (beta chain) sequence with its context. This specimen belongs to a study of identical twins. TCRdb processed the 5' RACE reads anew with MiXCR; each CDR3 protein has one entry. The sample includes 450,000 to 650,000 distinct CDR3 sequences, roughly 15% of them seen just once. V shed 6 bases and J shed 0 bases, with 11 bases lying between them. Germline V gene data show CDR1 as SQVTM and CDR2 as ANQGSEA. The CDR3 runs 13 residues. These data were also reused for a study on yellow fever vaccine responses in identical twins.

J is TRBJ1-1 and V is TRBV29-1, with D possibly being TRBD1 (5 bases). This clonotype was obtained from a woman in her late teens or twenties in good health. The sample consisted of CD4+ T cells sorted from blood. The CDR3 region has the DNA TGCAGCGTCAAGACAGCTGTGAACACTGAAGCTTTCTTT. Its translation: CSVKTAVNTEAFF.